This T cell receptor (beta chain) is drawn from a study of regulatory T cells in long-lasting Graves disease (dated by TCRdb to the early 2020s). For the wider study: Newly diagnosed Graves' disease patients had taken antithyroid drugs for less than 3 months. Persistent Graves' disease patients were compared with newly diagnosed Graves' disease patients by peripheral blood TCR sequencing and RNA sequencing. The study was conducted in China and was registered as a clinical trial. A total of around 35 samples underwent TCR sequencing, from 13 patients with persistent Graves' disease and 20 or so patients with newly diagnosed Graves' disease. General conclusions and limits of the study: As a limitation, the authors acknowledged that the small sample size may reduce accuracy. Only the TCR beta chain was sequenced and analyzed. Peripheral blood alone was examined, since thyroid tissue, which constituted the primary lesion, could not be accessed. Compared with newly diagnosed patients, persistent Graves' disease patients had lower TCR Shannon entropy and fewer highly expanded clones, which suggests clonal expansion. Persistent patients shared more public clonotypes among themselves (around 2,800) than newly diagnosed patients did (over 950). Preferential use of TRBV28, TRBJ1-2 and TRBJ2-5 was observed in persistent disease, whereas TRBV20-1 and TRBJ2-1 were favored in newly diagnosed disease.

Reading the germline V gene gives CDR1 SGHTA and CDR2 FQGNSA. The CDR3 numbers 15 residues from cysteine through phenylalanine. Just the 45-base CDR3 DNA is kept, in frame starting at base 1. Trimming costs V 3 bases and J 2 bases, and their ends lie 13 bases apart. What this sample's time point label stands for: newly diagnosed GD, antithyroid drugs for less than 3 months. For both TCR sequencing and RNA sequencing, RNA was extracted from PBMCs using TRIzol. Graves' disease was diagnosed according to American Thyroid Association guidelines. Patients for the study were recruited at an endocrinology department in Xi'an, China. Each patient gave approximately 9 milliliters of peripheral blood, collected in an EDTA anticoagulant tube. Ficoll Paque Plus density gradient separation was used to isolate PBMCs, and no further T cell sorting was performed. An Agilent 2100 Bioanalyzer and agarose gel were used to check RNA quality, and a NanoDrop 2000 was used to measure RNA concentration.

The library was obtained by multiplex PCR. The instrument given in TCRdb is Illumina HiSeq 4000. CDR3 regions were amplified by Arm-PCR with iRepertoire HTBI primers to construct TCR beta libraries. Gel purification was performed on PCR products prior to sequencing. The published analysis was carried out like this. Gene usage analysis of CDR3 amino acid clonotypes relied on the 55 to 80 TRBV and about 15 TRBJ segments identified across samples. Filtered high-quality paired reads were merged into contigs using COPE and FqMerger. BLAST was used to align contigs to IMGT TRBV, TRBD and TRBJ reference genes, with CDR3 defined following IMGT. Highly expanded clones were defined as clonotypes with a frequency above 0.1%. Shannon entropy served as the measure of repertoire diversity, while the Gini coefficient captured V-J evenness. A clonotype was considered public if more than one individual shared it. The public sequencing data were trimmed at Q25 with fastp and processed into clonotypes with MiXCR by TCRdb, which kept only in-frame beta chains. Records with the same CDR3 protein are collapsed into one entry carrying the most frequent genes and DNA. TCRdb, rather than the study authors, made the V and J calls. In this sample the table shows about 310,000 distinct CDR3 sequences, roughly 18% of which occur a single time. About 39% of the sample lies in the top ten.

This clonotype was seen repeatedly, ten times or more. The antigen it binds to is not known. Base qualities are not provided; no much larger clone lies one nucleotide away. The sequenced sample was peripheral blood mononuclear cells (PBMCs), obtained at new diagnosis, from a patient treated with antithyroid drugs. Recombination linked TRBV7-2 to TRBJ1-2; TRBD1 is a weak D gene call, 6 bases matching. The receptor's source is a female donor with Graves disease. This receptor carries the CDR3 CASSFNRGQNYGYTF. The DNA sequence reads TGTGCCAGCAGCTTTAATCGAGGACAGAACTATGGCTACACCTTC.